These T cell receptor beta chains were read from a single sample in a study of blood T cell repertoires in COVID-19. Generated by immunoSEQ multiplex PCR, the TCRdb table keeps only in-frame clones and is missing some. Found here are approximately 90,000 clones, around nine tenths of them singletons; the top ten hold about 5.5%. Sequencing used peripheral blood. The receptors derive from a man aged 55-75 years with COVID-19, enrolled during active disease. Both conserved end residues are trimmed from each CDR3. Clone size, where shown, is once, few, many, or a class for clones that have expanded.

>NA|TRBV6-5|TRBJ2-3
ASSRTGGIDTQY
>NA|TRBV24-1|TRBJ2-5
ATSDPRLAGDLETQY
>NA|TRBV10-3|TRBJ2-3
ATTREQGTDTQY
>NA|TRBV30|TRBJ1-2
AWSVAGGVYGYT
>NA|TRBV10-1|TRBJ1-1
ASSESIQPPTSNTEAF
>NA|TRBV15|TRBJ2-3
ATSRDRGSGTQY
>NA|TRBV7-2|TRBJ1-1
ASSAFGTQNTEAF
>NA|TRBV11-3|TRBJ2-7
ASGDSGSGEQY
>NA|TRBV27|TRBJ1-1
ASRFRQGYTEAF
>few|TRBV5-1|TRBJ2-3
ASSLGGSGPTDTQY
>NA|TRBV30|TRBJ1-2
AWSVRQGGNYGYT
>NA|TRBV6-5|TRBJ2-7
ASSYSRDRGYEQY
>NA|TRBV4-3|TRBJ1-1
ASSHILRQGGTEAF
>NA|TRBV7-2|TRBJ2-1
AMTSSGRMNEQF
>NA|TRBV24-1|TRBJ1-2
ATSSPEVYGYT
>NA|TRBV4-2|TRBJ2-7
ASSQDIGRVSYEQY
>NA|TRBV9|TRBJ1-2
ASSLRGGYT
>NA|TRBV7-8|TRBJ2-1
ASSLGGEYEQF
>NA|TRBV5-5|TRBJ2-7
ASTGSNGYSYEQY